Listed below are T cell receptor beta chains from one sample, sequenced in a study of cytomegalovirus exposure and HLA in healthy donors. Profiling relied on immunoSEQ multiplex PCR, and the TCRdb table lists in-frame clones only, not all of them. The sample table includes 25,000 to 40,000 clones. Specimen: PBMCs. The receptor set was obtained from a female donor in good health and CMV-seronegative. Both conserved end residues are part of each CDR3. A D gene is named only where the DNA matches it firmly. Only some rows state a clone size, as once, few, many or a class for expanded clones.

cdr3_nt: TGTGCCAGCAGCGAAGACCACCCCGGACTAGCGGTTAGGGAGACCCAGTACTTC
cdr3_aa: CASSEDHPGLAVRETQYF
j_call: TRBJ2-5
v_call: TRBV9
clone_size: NA
d_call: TRBD2

cdr3_nt: TGTGCCAGTAGTCCACCGGGACAGGGGTCTTCACCCCTCCACTTT
cdr3_aa: CASSPPGQGSSPLHF
j_call: TRBJ1-6
v_call: TRBV19
clone_size: NA
d_call: TRBD1

cdr3_nt: TGTGCCAGCAGTTTTCTAACCGGGACAGCCTACGAGCAGTACTTC
cdr3_aa: CASSFLTGTAYEQYF
j_call: TRBJ2-7
v_call: TRBV6-6
clone_size: NA
d_call: TRBD1

cdr3_nt: TGCGCCAGCAGCCTTCAAAGTGGGGCTCAGCCCCAGCATTTT
cdr3_aa: CASSLQSGAQPQHF
j_call: TRBJ1-5
v_call: TRBV5-1
clone_size: NA
d_call: NA

cdr3_nt: TGTGCCAGCTTCACAGGGCCCGGGGGGGAGCTGTTTTTT
cdr3_aa: CASFTGPGGELFF
j_call: TRBJ2-2
v_call: TRBV27
clone_size: NA
d_call: NA

cdr3_nt: TGTGCCAGCAGCTTCACAGTCAGAACCGGGGAGCTGTTTTTT
cdr3_aa: CASSFTVRTGELFF
j_call: TRBJ2-2
v_call: TRBV7-6
clone_size: NA
d_call: NA

cdr3_nt: TGTGCCAGCAGTTTGGGATCCTACAGGGTGGACACTGAAGCTTTCTTT
cdr3_aa: CASSLGSYRVDTEAFF
j_call: TRBJ1-1
v_call: TRBV28
clone_size: NA
d_call: NA

cdr3_nt: TGTGCCAGTAGTGTTGGGACTAGCGGGGGTTACAATGAGCAGTTCTTC
cdr3_aa: CASSVGTSGGYNEQFF
j_call: TRBJ2-1
v_call: TRBV19
clone_size: NA
d_call: TRBD2

cdr3_nt: TGTGCCAGCAGCTCAATAGGGGCCCAGGGGGAGACCCAGTACTTC
cdr3_aa: CASSSIGAQGETQYF
j_call: TRBJ2-5
v_call: TRBV7-9
clone_size: NA
d_call: NA

cdr3_nt: TGTGCCAGTAGGAGAGACCGACAGGCCGGGGAGCTGTTTTTT
cdr3_aa: CASRRDRQAGELFF
j_call: TRBJ2-2
v_call: TRBV19
clone_size: NA
d_call: NA

cdr3_nt: TGTGCCAGCAGCCATCTGACAGGGGAAGGTGGCTACACCTTC
cdr3_aa: CASSHLTGEGGYTF
j_call: TRBJ1-2
v_call: TRBV14
clone_size: NA
d_call: TRBD1

cdr3_nt: TGTGCCAGCAGCTTAGCTTGGGGACAGGGTAGCTATGGCTACACCTTC
cdr3_aa: CASSLAWGQGSYGYTF
j_call: TRBJ1-2
v_call: TRBV7-9
clone_size: NA
d_call: TRBD1

cdr3_nt: TGTGCCAGCAGCATAAAGCGGGGGGGCCCCGGGGAGCTGTTTTTT
cdr3_aa: CASSIKRGGPGELFF
j_call: TRBJ2-2
v_call: TRBV7-6
clone_size: NA
d_call: TRBD2

cdr3_nt: TGCAGTGCTAGTCCTGCCAGGGAGCAGTACTTC
cdr3_aa: CSASPAREQYF
j_call: TRBJ2-7
v_call: TRBV20-1
clone_size: NA
d_call: NA

cdr3_nt: TGTGCCAGCAGCGGTTGGAGTTCACCCCTCCACTTT
cdr3_aa: CASSGWSSPLHF
j_call: TRBJ1-6
v_call: TRBV11-3
clone_size: NA
d_call: NA

cdr3_nt: TGTGCCACCGGAGAAGGGGGCTACTCCTACGAGCAGTACTTC
cdr3_aa: CATGEGGYSYEQYF
j_call: TRBJ2-7
v_call: TRBV2
clone_size: medium-sized
d_call: TRBD1

cdr3_nt: TGCAGCGTTACCACAGGGGGTAGGGGAGGAGAGACCCAGTACTTC
cdr3_aa: CSVTTGGRGGETQYF
j_call: TRBJ2-5
v_call: TRBV29-1
clone_size: NA
d_call: TRBD1

cdr3_nt: TGTGCCAGCAGTACCCTCGACGGACAGGGGGGCACCGGGGAGCTGTTTTTT
cdr3_aa: CASSTLDGQGGTGELFF
j_call: TRBJ2-2
v_call: TRBV6-4
clone_size: NA
d_call: TRBD1

cdr3_nt: TGTGCCAGCAATTTACTGACAGGGGACGCCCTCTTCTCCTACGAGCAGTACTTC
cdr3_aa: CASNLLTGDALFSYEQYF
j_call: TRBJ2-7
v_call: TRBV6-4
clone_size: NA
d_call: TRBD1

cdr3_nt: TGTGCCAGCAGTTACCCAGGGAAGAACATTCAGTACTTC
cdr3_aa: CASSYPGKNIQYF
j_call: TRBJ2-4
v_call: TRBV6-5
clone_size: NA
d_call: NA

cdr3_nt: TGCGCCAGCAGCTTGGGTGGAGCCGGGGAGCTGTTTTTT
cdr3_aa: CASSLGGAGELFF
j_call: TRBJ2-2
v_call: TRBV5-1
clone_size: NA
d_call: NA

cdr3_nt: TGTGCCAGCAGCTTAGGGGGCTACAGAGTCTACGAGCAGTACTTC
cdr3_aa: CASSLGGYRVYEQYF
j_call: TRBJ2-7
v_call: TRBV11-1
clone_size: NA
d_call: NA

cdr3_nt: TGTGCCACCGCGAGGACTGATAGCAATCAGCCCCAGCATTTT
cdr3_aa: CATARTDSNQPQHF
j_call: TRBJ1-5
v_call: TRBV10-3
clone_size: NA
d_call: NA

cdr3_nt: TGTGCCACCAGCAGAGATCTTGGGGCAGGGGGCGCCTATAATTCACCCCTCCACTTT
cdr3_aa: CATSRDLGAGGAYNSPLHF
j_call: TRBJ1-6
v_call: TRBV15
clone_size: NA
d_call: TRBD1

cdr3_nt: TGTGCCAGTAGTATAGGGGGGGGAGGGAACACTGAAGCTTTCTTT
cdr3_aa: CASSIGGGGNTEAFF
j_call: TRBJ1-1
v_call: TRBV19
clone_size: NA
d_call: NA

cdr3_nt: TGCGCCAGCAGCTTGGATGGCCGGGGGGGTATTAATGAAAAACTGTTTTTT
cdr3_aa: CASSLDGRGGINEKLFF
j_call: TRBJ1-4
v_call: TRBV5-1
clone_size: NA
d_call: NA

cdr3_nt: TGTGCCAGCAGCTTGGCCGGTGGTTCAGGGATCGCCAACTATGGCTACACCTTC
cdr3_aa: CASSLAGGSGIANYGYTF
j_call: TRBJ1-2
v_call: TRBV5-5
clone_size: NA
d_call: NA

cdr3_nt: TGTGCCAGCAGCCCCTGGGGCAGCACCGGGGAGCTGTTTTTT
cdr3_aa: CASSPWGSTGELFF
j_call: TRBJ2-2
v_call: TRBV11-3
clone_size: NA
d_call: NA

cdr3_nt: TGTGCCAGCTCACCATGGACAGGTATCGTCTCTGGGGCCAACGTCCTGACTTTC
cdr3_aa: CASSPWTGIVSGANVLTF
j_call: TRBJ2-6
v_call: TRBV18
clone_size: NA
d_call: TRBD1

cdr3_nt: TGTGCCAGCAGCTTACGGGGGGGAAACACCATATATTTT
cdr3_aa: CASSLRGGNTIYF
j_call: TRBJ1-3
v_call: TRBV13
clone_size: NA
d_call: NA

cdr3_nt: TGTGCCAGCGGAGCCCGGGACAGGACTGACGAGCAGTACTTC
cdr3_aa: CASGARDRTDEQYF
j_call: TRBJ2-7
v_call: TRBV28
clone_size: NA
d_call: TRBD1

cdr3_nt: TGTGCCAGCAGCCCCCGGACAGCTTTACAAGAGACCCAGTACTTC
cdr3_aa: CASSPRTALQETQYF
j_call: TRBJ2-5
v_call: TRBV7-6
clone_size: NA
d_call: NA

cdr3_nt: TGTGCCAGCAGGCAGACAGGGGAGGTACACTTT
cdr3_aa: CASRQTGEVHF
j_call: TRBJ1-6
v_call: TRBV28
clone_size: NA
d_call: TRBD1

cdr3_nt: TGTGCCAGCAGCGATAGTGGGACAGCAAGCACAGATACGCAGTATTTT
cdr3_aa: CASSDSGTASTDTQYF
j_call: TRBJ2-3
v_call: TRBV9
clone_size: NA
d_call: TRBD1

cdr3_nt: TGTGCCAGCTCCCACGACAGTGGCAGGCGTGAAAAACTGTTTTTT
cdr3_aa: CASSHDSGRREKLFF
j_call: TRBJ1-4
v_call: TRBV18
clone_size: NA
d_call: NA

cdr3_nt: TGCGCCCTCCCCCTCGGGGACACGATTCTTTATAGCAATCAGCCCCAGCATTTT
cdr3_aa: CALPLGDTILYSNQPQHF
j_call: TRBJ1-5
v_call: TRBV10-2
clone_size: NA
d_call: NA

cdr3_nt: TGTGCCAGCAGCCGAACGACGTCTAGCGGGAGACCAGATACGCAGTATTTT
cdr3_aa: CASSRTTSSGRPDTQYF
j_call: TRBJ2-3
v_call: TRBV4-2
clone_size: NA
d_call: TRBD2

cdr3_nt: TGTGCCAGCAGCTTGAAGGGGTCGGATTCACCCCTCCACTTT
cdr3_aa: CASSLKGSDSPLHF
j_call: TRBJ1-6
v_call: TRBV5-4
clone_size: NA
d_call: NA

cdr3_nt: TGTGCCAGCAGCTCGTCGAGCGGGGGCATGAACACCGGGGAGCTGTTTTTT
cdr3_aa: CASSSSSGGMNTGELFF
j_call: TRBJ2-2
v_call: TRBV7-9
clone_size: NA
d_call: TRBD2

cdr3_nt: TGCGCCAGCAGCTGGACAGGGACACAAGAGACCCAGTACTTC
cdr3_aa: CASSWTGTQETQYF
j_call: TRBJ2-5
v_call: TRBV5-1
clone_size: NA
d_call: TRBD1

cdr3_nt: TGTGCCAGTCTGCACGAGACAGCCAATTCACCCCTCCACTTT
cdr3_aa: CASLHETANSPLHF
j_call: TRBJ1-6
v_call: TRBV6-1
clone_size: NA
d_call: NA

cdr3_nt: TGTGCCAGCAGCCCGGGGGGAGGGTTGGGAGCTTTCTTT
cdr3_aa: CASSPGGGLGAFF
j_call: TRBJ1-1
v_call: TRBV11-2
clone_size: NA
d_call: NA

cdr3_nt: TGTGCCAGTAGTATCTCGAGTTCCGGGTCCCCCTACGAGCAGTACTTC
cdr3_aa: CASSISSSGSPYEQYF
j_call: TRBJ2-7
v_call: TRBV19
clone_size: NA
d_call: NA

cdr3_nt: TGTGCCAGTTCTAGCGGGGGGGCCCCAGATACGCAGTATTTT
cdr3_aa: CASSSGGAPDTQYF
j_call: TRBJ2-3
v_call: TRBV6-6
clone_size: NA
d_call: TRBD2

cdr3_nt: TGTGCCAGCAGCTTCTACAGGGGGGATAACACTGAAGCTTTCTTT
cdr3_aa: CASSFYRGDNTEAFF
j_call: TRBJ1-1
v_call: TRBV13
clone_size: NA
d_call: TRBD1

cdr3_nt: TGTGCTAGTGGTTTGACTCAGGCCGGCACAGATACGCAGTATTTT
cdr3_aa: CASGLTQAGTDTQYF
j_call: TRBJ2-3
v_call: TRBV12-5
clone_size: NA
d_call: NA

cdr3_nt: TGTGCCAGCTCACCACTTGAACAATCTGGCTACACCTTC
cdr3_aa: CASSPLEQSGYTF
j_call: TRBJ1-2
v_call: TRBV18
clone_size: NA
d_call: NA

cdr3_nt: TGTGCCAGCAGCTTGGACCGGGCAGTAGCGAGCAATGAGCAGTTCTTC
cdr3_aa: CASSLDRAVASNEQFF
j_call: TRBJ2-1
v_call: TRBV5-6
clone_size: NA
d_call: NA

cdr3_nt: TGCGCCAGCAGTGAGTCGGGCAATGGAAACACCATATATTTT
cdr3_aa: CASSESGNGNTIYF
j_call: TRBJ1-3
v_call: TRBV10-1
clone_size: NA
d_call: NA

cdr3_nt: TGCGCCAGCTCGGGAAACAACTATGGCTACACCTTC
cdr3_aa: CASSGNNYGYTF
j_call: TRBJ1-2
v_call: TRBV5-1
clone_size: NA
d_call: NA

cdr3_nt: TGCAGCGTTGTTCCTCCGGGACTAGCGGGGAGCACAGATACGCAGTATTTT
cdr3_aa: CSVVPPGLAGSTDTQYF
j_call: TRBJ2-3
v_call: TRBV29-1
clone_size: NA
d_call: TRBD2

cdr3_nt: TGCAGCGTTGGGCGCGGGACTATCTACGAGCAGTACTTC
cdr3_aa: CSVGRGTIYEQYF
j_call: TRBJ2-7
v_call: TRBV29-1
clone_size: NA
d_call: TRBD2

cdr3_nt: TGTGCCAGCAGCTGGGGGGGGAGCGGGGAGTACAATGAGCAGTTCTTC
cdr3_aa: CASSWGGSGEYNEQFF
j_call: TRBJ2-1
v_call: TRBV5-6
clone_size: NA
d_call: TRBD2

cdr3_nt: TGTGCCAGCAGTTTGAACAGGGGACCCAATAGCAATCAGCCCCAGCATTTT
cdr3_aa: CASSLNRGPNSNQPQHF
j_call: TRBJ1-5
v_call: TRBV28
clone_size: NA
d_call: TRBD1

cdr3_nt: TGTGCCAGCAGCTTAGCGCAGTCACAGGGGACCCAGTACTTC
cdr3_aa: CASSLAQSQGTQYF
j_call: TRBJ2-5
v_call: TRBV7-9
clone_size: NA
d_call: NA

cdr3_nt: TGCGCCAGCAGCCAAGTGGGGGGGAATCAGCCCCAGCATTTT
cdr3_aa: CASSQVGGNQPQHF
j_call: TRBJ1-5
v_call: TRBV4-1
clone_size: NA
d_call: NA

cdr3_nt: TGCGCCAGCATCCAAGACGACACGAAAGCTAACTATGGCTACACCTTC
cdr3_aa: CASIQDDTKANYGYTF
j_call: TRBJ1-2
v_call: TRBV4-1
clone_size: NA
d_call: NA

cdr3_nt: TGTGCCAGCAGCGCTCCAACCGCAGGGACAGCCTTCTATGGCTACACCTTC
cdr3_aa: CASSAPTAGTAFYGYTF
j_call: TRBJ1-2
v_call: TRBV9
clone_size: NA
d_call: TRBD1

cdr3_nt: TGCGCCAGCAGCTTGGGACAGGGAGGAGTAGAAAAACTGTTTTTT
cdr3_aa: CASSLGQGGVEKLFF
j_call: TRBJ1-4
v_call: TRBV5-1
clone_size: NA
d_call: TRBD1